A single T cell receptor (beta chain) is shown here with its context. The antigen is not known. The CDR3 length is 14 residues. Germline loops: CDR1 KGHSH, CDR2 LQKENI. Trimming took off 3 bases at V and 6 bases at J, with 15 bases between the two ends. Adults of Caucasian background living in Nashville, Tennessee made up all donors. This sample is drawn from a study of shared clonotypes between healthy human individuals. Notes on the study in general: Naive subsets, compared against memory subsets, generally had larger estimated richness values.

Clones were sequenced by immunoSEQ multiplex PCR, and TCRdb holds only the in-frame ones, with some missing. The sample yields over a million clones, about 98.5% seen once. Input material: naive CD4+ T cells sorted from blood. Subset: CD45RA+ positively selected. The TCR comes from a man aged 30 to 39 in good health. This sequence joins TRBV18 and TRBJ2-7; D call uncertain. This CDR3 reads CASSPFVVGSEQYF. The CDR3 bases are TGTGCCAGCTCACCGTTTGTCGTCGGGTCCGAGCAGTACTTC.